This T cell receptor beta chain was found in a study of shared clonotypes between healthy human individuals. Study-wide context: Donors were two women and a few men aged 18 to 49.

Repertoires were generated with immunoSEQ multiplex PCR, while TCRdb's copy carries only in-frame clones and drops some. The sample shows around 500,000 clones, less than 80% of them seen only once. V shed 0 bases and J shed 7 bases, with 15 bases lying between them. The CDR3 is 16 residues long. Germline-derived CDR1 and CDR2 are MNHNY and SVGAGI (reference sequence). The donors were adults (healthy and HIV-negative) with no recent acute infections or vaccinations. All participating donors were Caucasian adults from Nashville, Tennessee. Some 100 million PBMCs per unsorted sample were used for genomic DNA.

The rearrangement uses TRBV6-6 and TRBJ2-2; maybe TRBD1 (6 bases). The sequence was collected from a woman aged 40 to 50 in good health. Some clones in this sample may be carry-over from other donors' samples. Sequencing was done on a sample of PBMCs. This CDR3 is CASSYSTQGAGGELFF. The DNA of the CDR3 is TGTGCCAGCAGTTACTCGACACAGGGTGCGGGCGGGGAGCTGTTTTTT.